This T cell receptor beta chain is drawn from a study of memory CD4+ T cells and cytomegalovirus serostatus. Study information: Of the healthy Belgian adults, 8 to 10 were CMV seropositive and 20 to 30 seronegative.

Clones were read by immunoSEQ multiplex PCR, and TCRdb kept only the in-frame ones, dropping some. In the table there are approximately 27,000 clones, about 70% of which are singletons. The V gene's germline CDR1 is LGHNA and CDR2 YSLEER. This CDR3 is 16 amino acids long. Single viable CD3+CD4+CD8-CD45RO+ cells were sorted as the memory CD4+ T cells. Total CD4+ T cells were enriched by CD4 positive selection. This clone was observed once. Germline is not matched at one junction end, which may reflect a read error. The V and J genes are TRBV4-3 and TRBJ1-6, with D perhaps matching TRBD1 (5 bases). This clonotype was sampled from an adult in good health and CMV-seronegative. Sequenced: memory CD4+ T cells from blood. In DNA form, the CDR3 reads TGCGCCAGCAGCCAAGATCTTCAGGCAGGGAATTCACCCCCCCACTTT. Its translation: CASSQDLQAGNSPPHF.